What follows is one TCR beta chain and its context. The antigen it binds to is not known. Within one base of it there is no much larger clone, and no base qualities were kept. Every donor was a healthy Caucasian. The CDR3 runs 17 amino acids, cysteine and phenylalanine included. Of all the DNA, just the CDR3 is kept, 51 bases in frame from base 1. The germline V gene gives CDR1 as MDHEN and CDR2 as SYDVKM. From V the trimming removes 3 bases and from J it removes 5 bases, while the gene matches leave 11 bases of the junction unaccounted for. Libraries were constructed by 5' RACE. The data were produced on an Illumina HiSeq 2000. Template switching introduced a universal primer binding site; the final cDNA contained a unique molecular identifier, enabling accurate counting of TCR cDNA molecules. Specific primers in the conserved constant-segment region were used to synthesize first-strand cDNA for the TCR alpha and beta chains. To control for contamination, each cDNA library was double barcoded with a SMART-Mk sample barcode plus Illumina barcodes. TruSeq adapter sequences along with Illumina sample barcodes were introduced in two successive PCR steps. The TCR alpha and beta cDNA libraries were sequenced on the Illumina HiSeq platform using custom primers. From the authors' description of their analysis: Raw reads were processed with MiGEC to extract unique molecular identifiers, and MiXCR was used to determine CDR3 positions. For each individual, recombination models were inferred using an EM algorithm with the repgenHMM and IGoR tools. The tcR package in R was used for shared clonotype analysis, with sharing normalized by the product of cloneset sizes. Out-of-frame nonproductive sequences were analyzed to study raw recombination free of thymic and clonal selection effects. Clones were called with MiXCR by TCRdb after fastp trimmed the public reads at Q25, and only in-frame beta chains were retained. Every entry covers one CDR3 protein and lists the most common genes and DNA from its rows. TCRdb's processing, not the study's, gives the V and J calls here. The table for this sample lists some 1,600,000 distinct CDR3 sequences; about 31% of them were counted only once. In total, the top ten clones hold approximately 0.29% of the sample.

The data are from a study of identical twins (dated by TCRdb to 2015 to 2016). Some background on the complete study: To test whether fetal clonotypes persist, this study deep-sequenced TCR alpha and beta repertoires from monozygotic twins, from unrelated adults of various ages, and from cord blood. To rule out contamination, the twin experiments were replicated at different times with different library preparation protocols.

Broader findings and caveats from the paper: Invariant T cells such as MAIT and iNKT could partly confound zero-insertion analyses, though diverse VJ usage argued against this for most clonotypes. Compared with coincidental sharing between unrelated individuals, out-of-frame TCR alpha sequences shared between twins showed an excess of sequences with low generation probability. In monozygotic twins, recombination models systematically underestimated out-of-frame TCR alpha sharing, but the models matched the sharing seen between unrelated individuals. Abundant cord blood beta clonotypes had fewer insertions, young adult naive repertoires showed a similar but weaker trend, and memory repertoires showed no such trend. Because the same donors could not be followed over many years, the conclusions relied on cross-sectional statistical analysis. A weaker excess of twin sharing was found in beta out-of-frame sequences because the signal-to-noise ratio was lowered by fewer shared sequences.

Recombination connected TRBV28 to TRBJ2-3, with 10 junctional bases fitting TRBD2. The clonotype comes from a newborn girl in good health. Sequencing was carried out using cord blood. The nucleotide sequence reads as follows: TGTGCCAGCAGTTTCCCTCCTAGCGGGAGCCGGGGAGATACGCAGTATTTT. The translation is CASSFPPSGSRGDTQYF.